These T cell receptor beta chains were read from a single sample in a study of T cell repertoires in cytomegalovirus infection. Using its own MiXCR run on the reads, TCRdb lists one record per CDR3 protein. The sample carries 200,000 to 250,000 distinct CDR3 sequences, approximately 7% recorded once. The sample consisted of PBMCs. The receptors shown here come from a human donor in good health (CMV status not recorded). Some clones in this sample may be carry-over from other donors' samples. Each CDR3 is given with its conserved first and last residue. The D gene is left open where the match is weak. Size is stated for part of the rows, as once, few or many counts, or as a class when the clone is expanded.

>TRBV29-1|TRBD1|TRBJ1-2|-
CSAWTGSSDGYTF
TGCAGCGCCTGGACAGGGTCCTCCGATGGCTACACCTTC
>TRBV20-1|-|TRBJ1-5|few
CSASRDQPQHF
TGCAGTGCGTCCCGGGATCAGCCCCAGCATTTT
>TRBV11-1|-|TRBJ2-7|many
CASSSDEVSYEQYF
TGTGCCAGCAGCTCCGACGAGGTGTCCTACGAGCAGTACTTC
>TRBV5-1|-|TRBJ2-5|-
CASTLLGAREETQYF
TGCGCCAGCACTCTCTTGGGGGCGCGGGAAGAGACCCAGTACTTC
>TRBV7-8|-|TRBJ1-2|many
CASSPDPKAGGYTF
TGTGCCAGCAGCCCGGATCCTAAAGCGGGCGGCTACACCTTC
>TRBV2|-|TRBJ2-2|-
CASTLGSHTGELFF
TGTGCCAGCACATTGGGTTCCCACACCGGGGAGCTGTTTTTT
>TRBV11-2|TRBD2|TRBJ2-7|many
CASSDPGGANEQYF
TGTGCCAGCAGCGACCCCGGGGGGGCGAACGAGCAGTACTTC
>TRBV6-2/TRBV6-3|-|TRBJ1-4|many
CASRVDRTNEKLFF
TGTGCCAGCAGGGTGGACAGAACTAATGAAAAACTGTTTTTT
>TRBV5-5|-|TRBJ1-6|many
CASSPRWGRDNSPLHF
TGTGCCAGCAGCCCGCGGTGGGGCCGAGATAATTCACCCCTCCACTTT
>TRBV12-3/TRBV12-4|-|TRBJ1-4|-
CASTLSGFGEKLFF
TGTGCCAGCACCCTGTCGGGTTTCGGTGAAAAACTGTTTTTT